This T cell receptor beta chain was identified in a study of beta chain features in type 1 diabetes. CDR1 and CDR2 from the germline V gene are WNHNN and SYGVQD (reference sequence). The CDR3 has 16 residues. Losses at the gene ends were 4 bases for V and 0 bases for J; bases not matched to a gene: 6. This clone appeared a few times. The whole isolated RNA underwent reverse transcription, so sequencing captured expressed TCRB transcripts. Here immunoSEQ multiplex PCR was the method, and the copy in TCRdb shows in-frame clones only, minus some. The data hold 400,000 to 600,000 clones, with about 32% observed a single time.

The chain combines TRBV10-1 with TRBJ2-4; 7 bases fit TRBD2. The sequence was collected from a man between 18 and 29 years old in good health. Material: naive CD4+ T cells from blood. CDR3: CASSAGAGLAKNIQYF. The DNA of the CDR3 is TGCGCCAGCAGTGCGGGAGCGGGACTAGCCAAAAACATTCAGTACTTC.